These 10 T cell receptor beta chains share one sample of origin, sequenced in a study of cytomegalovirus exposure and HLA in healthy donors. With 60 Vbeta and 13 Jbeta primers, the PCR was carried out. Clones were read by immunoSEQ multiplex PCR, and TCRdb kept only the in-frame ones, dropping some. This sample carries around 120,000 clones, 80% to 85% of them seen once, and the ten largest clones take 3% to 4%. Sequencing was done on a sample of PBMCs. All receptors derive from a woman in her twenties or thirties in good health and CMV-seronegative.

The V gene is TRBV27, the J gene TRBJ2-3, with 8 bases identical to TRBD1. The junction had 7 bases not matched to a gene; V was cut back by 4 bases and J by 1 base. Germline V gene lookup returns CDR1 MNHEY and CDR2 SMNVEV (reference sequence). The CDR3 consists of 16 residues. The CDR3, as DNA: TGTGCCAGCAGTTATCCGACAGGGGTCGGCACAGATACGCAGTATTTT. It yields the protein CASSYPTGVGTDTQYF.

The chain is built from TRBV7-2 and TRBJ2-1; D perhaps matches TRBD1 (6 bases). Looked up from germline, CDR1 is SGHTA and CDR2 is FQGNSA. The V end lost 5 bases, the J end lost 8 bases, and 10 bases lay between the germline ends. The CDR3 contains 12 residues. CDR3 residues: CASSRGGYEQFF. The DNA of the CDR3 is TGTGCCAGCAGCCGTGGGGGCTATGAGCAGTTCTTC. Filled out from reference TRBV7-2 and TRBJ2-1, the complete variable domain reads GAGVSQSPSNKVTEKGKDVELRCDPISGHTALYWYRQSLGQGLEFLIYFQGNSAPDKSGLPSDRFSAERTGGSVSTLTIQRTQQEDSAVYLCASSRGGYEQFFGPGTRLTVL.

This clone was observed a single time. The V and J genes are TRBV4-3 and TRBJ2-1; TRBD2 agrees at 11 bases. Trimming took 3 bases from V and 3 from J; bases not matched to a gene: 4. The CDR3 has 16 residues. CDR1 and CDR2 (germline): LGHNA, YSLEER. The CDR3 region is CASSQETSGIYNEQFF. CDR3 coding DNA: TGCGCCAGCAGCCAGGAGACTAGCGGGATCTACAATGAGCAGTTCTTC.

This chain links TRBV30 with TRBJ2-7; 7 nucleotides agree with TRBD2. CDR3 size: 14 residues. The trim removed 5 bases at V and 2 bases at J, leaving 9 bases unmatched. From germline, CDR1 is GTSNPN and CDR2 SVGIG (reference sequence). CDR3 DNA sequence: TGTGCCTGGGAGCCGGGACTACACCCCTACGAGCAGTACTTC. This codes for CAWEPGLHPYEQYF.

A few counts support this clone. This rearrangement joins TRBV14 to TRBJ1-1; D is undetermined. Trimming took 0 bases from V and 5 from J, leaving 7 bases between them. CDR3 length: 13 amino acids. In germline, CDR1 is SGHDN, CDR2 FVKESK. CDR3 coding DNA: TGTGCCAGCAGCCAAGATGAGTGGACTGAAGCTTTCTTT. It translates to CASSQDEWTEAFF.

The chain employs TRBV18 and TRBJ1-1, with D possibly matching TRBD1 (6 bases). CDR1 KGHSH and CDR2 LQKENI come from the germline V gene. The length of the CDR3 is 18 residues. V dropped 3 bases and J dropped 1 base, with 21 bases sitting between them. The CDR3 bases are TGTGCCAGCTCACCCCTAGTGACAGGTTTAGGAACGAACACTGAAGCTTTCTTT. It codes for CASSPLVTGLGTNTEAFF.

This clone occurred a few times. This chain uses TRBV11-2 with TRBJ2-3, with a possible D match to TRBD1 (7 bases). This CDR3 region has 15 residues. From germline, CDR1 is SGHAT and CDR2 FQNNGV. The ends were cut back, 1 base at V and 4 bases at J, with 12 bases in the middle. The CDR3 DNA sequence: TGTGCCAGCAGCTTAGCTCAGGGGGGACCAGATACGCAGTATTTT. Its protein is CASSLAQGGPDTQYF.

With respect to this clone: The same CDR3 also results from other DNA sequences found in this sample. The chain is built from TRBV9 and TRBJ2-3, with TRBD2 matching over 14 bases. The germline V gene encodes CDR1 SGDLS and CDR2 YYNGEE. The V and J ends lost 0 bases and 3 bases, in that order; junction bases with no gene match: 3. CDR3 length: 17 amino acids. The CDR3 spells CASSVAGTSGGTDTQYF. CDR3 DNA: TGTGCCAGCAGCGTAGCAGGGACTAGCGGGGGTACAGATACGCAGTATTTT.

The CDR3 protein is CASSSRDSYTGELFF. The CDR3 DNA is TGTGCCAGCAGTTCCCGGGACAGTTACACCGGGGAGCTGTTTTTT. The chain links TRBV28 to TRBJ2-2, with 7 bases that match TRBD1. Trimming took 4 bases from V and 3 from J; bases not matched to a gene: 5. CDR3 length equals 15 residues. Germline loops: CDR1 MDHEN, CDR2 SYDVKM.

Only a few counts were recorded for this clone. The rearrangement links TRBV19 to TRBJ1-5; possibly TRBD1 for D (5 bases). This CDR3 spans 14 amino acids. CDR1 is LNHDA, CDR2 SQIVND, per germline (reference sequence). V was pared by 4 bases and J by 5 bases, with 12 bases between. CDR3 sequence reads: CASSRGQLDQPQHF. CDR3 in DNA: TGTGCCAGTAGTAGGGGCCAACTTGATCAGCCCCAGCATTTT. The full variable domain, its missing parts supplied by reference TRBV19 and TRBJ1-5, is DGGITQSPKYLFRKEGQNVTLSCEQNLNHDAMYWYRQDPGQGLRLIYYSQIVNDFQKGDIAEGYSVSREKKESFPLTVTSAQKNPTAFYLCASSRGQLDQPQHFGDGTRLSIL.